The T cell receptor (beta chain) under discussion was sequenced for a study of shared clonotypes between healthy human individuals. Across several immunoSEQ plates, the genomic DNA of each subset was split evenly. The data were produced by immunoSEQ multiplex PCR, yet TCRdb's version contains in-frame clones alone and is incomplete. The table includes roughly 2,000,000 clones, about 95% detected once. Whole-study results and caveats: The sharing of 4.5% to 5.5% of naive CD4 clonotypes was seen across several donors.

In the naive CD8 group, cells lacked CD45RO and were positively selected for CCR7, so terminally differentiated effector memory CD45RA+ cells were left out. Every donor, a Caucasian adult, lived in Nashville, Tennessee. As for this clone: Its specificity is not known.

This CDR3 spans 14 amino acids. Germline V gene lookup returns CDR1 SGHVS and CDR2 FQNEAQ. Trimming pared 5 bases from V and 4 bases from J, leaving 14 bases between. Sequencing was carried out using naive CD8+ T cells sorted from blood. The source of this sequence is a man aged 18 to 30 in good health. The chain recombines TRBV7-8 with TRBJ1-1; D gene ambiguous. The CDR3 coding sequence is TGTGCCAGCAGCCCCGACGGCCTGGGCACTGAAGCTTTCTTT. This codes for CASSPDGLGTEAFF.